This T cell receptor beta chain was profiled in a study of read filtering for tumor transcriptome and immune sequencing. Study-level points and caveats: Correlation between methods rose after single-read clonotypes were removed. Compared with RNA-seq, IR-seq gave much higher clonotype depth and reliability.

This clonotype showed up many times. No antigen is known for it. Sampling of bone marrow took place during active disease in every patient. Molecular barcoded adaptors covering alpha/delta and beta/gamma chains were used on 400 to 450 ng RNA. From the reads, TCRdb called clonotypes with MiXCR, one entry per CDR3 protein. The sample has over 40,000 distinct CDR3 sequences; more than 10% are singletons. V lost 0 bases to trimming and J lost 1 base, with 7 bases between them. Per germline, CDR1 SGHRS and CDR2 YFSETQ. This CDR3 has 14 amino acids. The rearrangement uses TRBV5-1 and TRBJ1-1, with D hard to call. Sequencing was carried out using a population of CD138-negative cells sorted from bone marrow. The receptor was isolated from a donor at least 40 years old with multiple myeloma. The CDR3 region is CASSLDTWNTEAFF. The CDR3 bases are TGCGCCAGCAGCTTGGACACCTGGAACACTGAAGCTTTCTTT.